The present T cell receptor (beta chain) was sequenced within a study of cytomegalovirus exposure and HLA in healthy donors. It was with 60 Vbeta and 13 Jbeta primers that the PCR ran. Some clones are missing from TCRdb's copy, which holds only in-frame ones; the method was immunoSEQ multiplex PCR. There are 150,000 to 200,000 clones in the sample; over 75% occur only once, and 7.5% to 10% lies in the top ten. This clone has more than one count but fewer than ten. This sequence originates from a man younger than 30 in good health and CMV-seropositive. The sequenced material came from PBMCs.

The CDR3 region is CASSVGNGGNEKLFF. In nucleotides, the CDR3 is TGTGCCAGCAGCGTAGGGAACGGGGGTAATGAAAAACTGTTTTTT. The chain has TRBV9 and TRBJ1-4; weak D call: TRBD1 (5 bases). V dropped 0 bases and J dropped 4 bases, with 10 bases sitting between them. The germline V gene has CDR1 SGDLS and CDR2 YYNGEE. The CDR3 loop spans 15 amino acids.